The 3 T cell receptor beta chains presented below share a single source sample, sequenced in a study of blood T cell repertoires in COVID-19. The protocol was immunoSEQ multiplex PCR, while the TCRdb copy is restricted to in-frame clones and leaves out a portion. The repertoire holds some 500,000 clones, with 88% as singletons. Source material: PBMCs or T cells enriched from blood (not recorded which). These TCRs come from a woman aged 40 to 50 who had recovered from COVID-19.

The chain employs TRBV2 and TRBJ1-2; D is unresolved. The CDR3 is 15 amino acids. Trimming stripped 5 bases from V and 3 bases from J, with 16 bases between. Germline CDR1 and CDR2: SNHLY and FYNNEI. This CDR3 is CASSKTRARDYGYTF. CDR3 in DNA: TGTGCCAGCAGTAAAACCCGCGCGAGGGACTATGGCTACACCTTC.

This clone appeared a single time. The V call is TRBV7-9, the J call TRBJ1-2; no reliable D call. This CDR3 has 13 amino acids. V lost 2 bases, J lost 3 bases, and 7 bases lay in between. Per the germline V gene, CDR1 is SEHNR and CDR2 is FQNEAQ (reference sequence). CDR3 nucleotides: TGTGCCAGCAGCTTACGAGAATACTATGGCTACACCTTC. This encodes CASSLREYYGYTF.

The chain carries TRBV6-5 and TRBJ2-3; 10 bases match TRBD2. V trimming: 11 bases; J trimming: 0 bases; junction bases outside the gene matches: 2. Germline loops: CDR1 MNHEY, CDR2 SVGAGI. The CDR3 has 13 residues. For the CDR3, the DNA is TGTGCCGTTAGCGGGAGGAGCACAGATACGCAGTATTTT. Translating gives CAVSGRSTDTQYF.